One TCR beta chain is described in this entry. Its antigen is still unknown. The sample originates from a study of cytomegalovirus exposure and HLA in healthy donors. Study-wide context: Earlier, 100 million to 120 million unique TCR beta sequences were recovered from approximately 180 million T cells by an analysis. Unique TCRs numbering around 80 million, obtained from HLA-typed donors, made up an early data release. The study, taken as a whole, reports: Later analysis suggested most CMV-associated TCR beta chains were HLA-restricted.

The PCR used 60 Vbeta and 13 Jbeta primers. Profiling relied on immunoSEQ multiplex PCR, and the TCRdb table lists in-frame clones only, not all of them. Among a few hundred thousand clones listed, approximately 90% were seen once. Sequencing was performed on PBMCs. The source of this sequence is a woman aged 18-29 years in good health and CMV-seronegative.

The CDR3, as DNA: TGTGCCAGCAGTACCGGCCTGACTAGCGGGGCCTACGAGCAGTACTTC. This translates into CASSTGLTSGAYEQYF. The chain joins TRBV14 to TRBJ2-7; 11 bases align to TRBD2. The V segment lost 6 bases and the J segment 2 bases; nucleotides outside the gene matches: 9. Germline CDR1 is SGHDN and CDR2 is FVKESK. The CDR3 totals 16 residues.